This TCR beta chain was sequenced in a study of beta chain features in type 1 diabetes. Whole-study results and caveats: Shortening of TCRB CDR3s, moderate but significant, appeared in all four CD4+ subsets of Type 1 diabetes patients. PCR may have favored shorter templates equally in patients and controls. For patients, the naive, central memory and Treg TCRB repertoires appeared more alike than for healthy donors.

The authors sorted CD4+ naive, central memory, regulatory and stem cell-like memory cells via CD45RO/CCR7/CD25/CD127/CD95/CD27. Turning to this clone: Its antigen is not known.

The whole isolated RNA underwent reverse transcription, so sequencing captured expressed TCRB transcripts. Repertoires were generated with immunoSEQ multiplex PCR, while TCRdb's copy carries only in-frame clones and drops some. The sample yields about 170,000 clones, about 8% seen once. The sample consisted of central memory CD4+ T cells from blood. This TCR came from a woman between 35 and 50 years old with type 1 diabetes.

The CDR3 loop reads CASSQVGGKYNEQFF. CDR3 coding DNA: TGTGCCAGCAGCCAAGTCGGAGGGAAATACAATGAGCAGTTCTTC. The V call is TRBV4-2, the J call TRBJ2-1; perhaps TRBD2 as D (6 bases). CDR3 length: 15 residues. Deletions cut 1 base from V and 4 bases from J, with 11 bases between. Per germline, CDR1 LGHNA and CDR2 YNFKEQ.